The 18 T cell receptor beta chains listed next were all sequenced from one sample in a study of early T cells in non-severe SARS-CoV-2 infection. TCRdb re-derived calls from the 5' RACE reads in MiXCR, one entry per CDR3 protein. The table has 70,000 to 95,000 distinct CDR3 sequences, 16% seen once. Sequenced: whole blood. Receptor source: an adult who was a healthcare worker with PCR-confirmed SARS-CoV-2 infection or an uninfected control (not recorded which).

This clonotype was counted ten times or more. V is TRBV24-1 and J is TRBJ2-3, with TRBD2 matching over 7 bases. CDR1 is KGHDR and CDR2 is SFDVKD in the germline V gene. The CDR3 totals 16 residues. Trimming cost V 4 bases and J 4 bases; bases outside gene matches: 10. The CDR3: CATSDPSGGAADTQYF. CDR3 DNA: TGTGCCACCAGTGACCCTAGCGGAGGGGCTGCAGATACGCAGTATTTT.

This clonotype was observed a few times. This chain connects TRBV2 to TRBJ1-5; tentatively, D is TRBD1 (6 bases). The germline V gene encodes CDR1 SNHLY and CDR2 FYNNEI. The germline V and J ends were trimmed by 7 bases and 0 bases, with 19 bases remaining between them. This CDR3 region has 17 residues. The CDR3 DNA reads TGTGCCAGCAAGCCCTGGAAGAAGGGGGATAGCAATCAGCCCCAGCATTTT. Its translation: CASKPWKKGDSNQPQHF.

The genes are TRBV6-5 and TRBJ1-5; 10 nucleotides agree with TRBD1. The CDR3 consists of 16 residues. Germline CDR1 is MNHEY and CDR2 is SVGAGI. V dropped 5 bases and J dropped 6; count of bases not matched to a gene: 10. Written as DNA, the CDR3 is TGTGCCAGCAGTCCGGGACAGGGGACGTTAGGTCAGCCCCAGCATTTT. As protein: CASSPGQGTLGQPQHF.

The table lists this clonotype with a few counts. The chain carries TRBV29-1 and TRBJ2-2; D possibly corresponds to TRBD1 (6 bases). V lost 5 bases to trimming and J lost 4 bases, with 11 bases between them. This CDR3 region has 13 residues. Germline CDR1 reads SQVTM; CDR2 reads ANQGSEA. This chain's CDR3 is CSVQTGSTGELFF. The CDR3 DNA sequence: TGCAGCGTTCAAACAGGGTCCACCGGGGAGCTGTTTTTT.

CDR3 DNA sequence: TGCGCCAGCAGCTTGAACGCGGTCTCCTACGAGCAGTACTTC. Translation gives CASSLNAVSYEQYF. The V gene is TRBV5-1, the J gene TRBJ2-7; unclear D gene. The V end was cut by 1 base, the J end by 0 bases, with 8 bases between. The CDR3 has 14 amino acids. The germline V gene has CDR1 SGHRS and CDR2 YFSETQ.

This clonotype was seen a few times. V usage is TRBV10-3 and J usage is TRBJ2-1; 7 positions match TRBD2. There are 17 residues in the CDR3. After removal of 0 bases from V and 8 bases from J, the junction contained 13 bases not matched to a gene. Germline CDR1 ENHRY, CDR2 SYGVKD. CDR3 region: CAISESRLAGGGYEQFF. The CDR3 DNA is TGTGCCATCAGTGAGTCTAGACTAGCAGGAGGCGGATATGAGCAGTTCTTC.

This clonotype was found a few times. The chain joins TRBV6-1 to TRBJ2-3; TRBD1 might be the D (6 bases). The CDR3 covers 14 residues. The V gene lost 5 bases and the J gene lost 1 base, with 10 bases spanning the gap. CDR1 and CDR2 (germline): MNHNS, SASEGT. The CDR3 sequence: CASSSRQGTDTQYF. The CDR3, as DNA: TGTGCCAGCAGTAGCCGACAGGGCACAGATACGCAGTATTTT.

This chain joins TRBV10-2 and TRBJ1-1; 7 bases line up with TRBD1. Per the germline V gene, CDR1 is WSHSY and CDR2 is SAAADI. This CDR3 region has 13 residues. The V and J ends lost 8 bases and 5 bases, in that order; junction bases with no gene match: 8. This CDR3 reads CASGTEKWTEAFF. CDR3 sequence (DNA): TGCGCCAGCGGGACAGAAAAATGGACTGAAGCTTTCTTT.

J is TRBJ2-1 and V is TRBV12-3 or TRBV12-4, with 7 bases lining up with TRBD1. V lost 5 bases and J lost 12; bases outside the gene matches: 13. CDR3 size: 14 residues. CDR3 in amino acids: CASSPGQANDGQFF. The CDR3 bases are TGTGCCAGCAGTCCCGGACAGGCAAATGATGGGCAGTTCTTC.

The rearrangement links TRBV5-6 to TRBJ1-6; D gene uncertain. V dropped 4 bases and J dropped 12 bases, with 17 bases sitting between them. The length of the CDR3 is 14 residues. Germline lookup yields CDR1 SGHDT and CDR2 YYEEEE. CDR3 sequence: CASSPRAGVGPLHF. The DNA for the CDR3 is TGTGCCAGCAGCCCCCGAGCGGGAGTAGGACCCCTCCACTTT.

This sequence joins TRBV7-9 and TRBJ2-7, with 11 bases identical to TRBD1. This CDR3 contains 14 residues. V trimming: 5 bases; J trimming: 7 bases; junction bases outside the gene matches: 7. Germline CDR1 reads SEHNR; CDR2 reads FQNEAQ (reference sequence). The CDR3 DNA is TGTGCCAGCAGCAAGGGACAGGGGGAGAGGGAGCAGTACTTC. Its translation is CASSKGQGEREQYF.

This chain links TRBV9 with TRBJ2-7; D gene unclear. The CDR3 covers 11 residues. CDR1 and CDR2 (germline): SGDLS, YYNGEE. The germline V and J ends were trimmed by 3 bases and 4 bases, with 5 bases remaining between them. In nucleotides, the CDR3 is TGTGCCAGCAGCGGCCGGTACGAGCAGTACTTC. Protein sequence: CASSGRYEQYF.

This clonotype occurred once. CDR3 protein: CASSLGGPPSYNEQFF. In DNA, the CDR3 is TGCGCCAGCAGCTTGGGTGGGCCCCCTTCCTACAATGAGCAGTTCTTC. The V call is TRBV5-1, the J call TRBJ2-1, with D uncertain. The CDR3 length is 16 residues. V was shortened by 0 bases and J by 1 base, with 11 bases between the two germline ends. Germline CDR1 is SGHRS and CDR2 is YFSETQ.

The chain couples TRBV24-1 to TRBJ1-2; D unresolved. Trimming took 1 base from V and 0 from J, leaving 11 bases between them. This CDR3 is 16 amino acids long. Germline V gene sequence: CDR1 KGHDR, CDR2 SFDVKD. The CDR3 loop is CATSDLRTLANYGYTF. The CDR3 coding sequence is TGTGCCACCAGTGATTTACGCACCCTAGCTAACTATGGCTACACCTTC.

There are a few counts of this clonotype. The genes are TRBV7-9 and TRBJ1-2; no reliable D call. The CDR3 covers 14 residues. Trimming stripped 5 bases from V and 4 bases from J, with 14 bases between. Germline CDR1 reads SEHNR; CDR2 reads FQNEAQ (reference sequence). The CDR3: CASSPGMVSYGYTF. The CDR3 DNA follows: TGTGCCAGCAGCCCGGGCATGGTCTCCTATGGCTACACCTTC.

This clonotype showed up many times. V gene TRBV16 combines with J gene TRBJ1-5, with unresolved D. This CDR3 spans 15 amino acids. Trimming took off 4 bases at V and 0 bases at J, with 10 bases between the two ends. Germline V CDR1 and CDR2: KGHSY, FQNENV. The CDR3 nucleotides read TGTGCCAGCAGCCCGACTGGGATTAGCAATCAGCCCCAGCATTTT. Its translation: CASSPTGISNQPQHF.

V is TRBV10-3 and J is TRBJ2-2, with 11 nucleotides matching TRBD2. The CDR3 runs to 16 residues. The ends lost 6 bases at V and 3 bases at J; junction bases unmatched: 6. Germline V gene sequence: CDR1 ENHRY, CDR2 SYGVKD. CDR3 region: CAIRKLAGDDTGELFF. For the CDR3, the DNA is TGTGCCATCAGAAAACTAGCGGGAGATGACACCGGGGAGCTGTTTTTT.

The gene calls are TRBV28 and TRBJ2-3, with TRBD2 as a possible D gene (5 bases). The V gene lost 3 bases and the J gene lost 1 base, with 11 bases spanning the gap. This CDR3 is built from 15 residues. Germline V lookup: CDR1 MDHEN, CDR2 SYDVKM. CDR3 nucleotides: TGTGCCAGCAGTTTTCTCCCCGGGGGCACAGATACGCAGTATTTT. It yields the protein CASSFLPGGTDTQYF.